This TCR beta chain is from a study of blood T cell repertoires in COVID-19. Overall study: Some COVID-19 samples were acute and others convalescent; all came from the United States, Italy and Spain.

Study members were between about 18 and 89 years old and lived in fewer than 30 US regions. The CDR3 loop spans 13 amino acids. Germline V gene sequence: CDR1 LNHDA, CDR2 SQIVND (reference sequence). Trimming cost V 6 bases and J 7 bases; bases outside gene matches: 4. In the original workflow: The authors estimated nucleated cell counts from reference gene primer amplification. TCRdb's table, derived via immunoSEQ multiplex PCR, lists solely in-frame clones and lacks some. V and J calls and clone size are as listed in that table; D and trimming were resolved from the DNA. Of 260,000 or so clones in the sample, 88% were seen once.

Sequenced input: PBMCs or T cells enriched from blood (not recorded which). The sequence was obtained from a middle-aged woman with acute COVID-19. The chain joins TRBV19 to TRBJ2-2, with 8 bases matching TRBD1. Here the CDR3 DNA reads TGTGCCAGTAGGGACAGGGCTGGCGGGGAGCTGTTTTTT. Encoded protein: CASRDRAGGELFF. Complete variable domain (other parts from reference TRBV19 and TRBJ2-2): DGGITQSPKYLFRKEGQNVTLSCEQNLNHDAMYWYRQDPGQGLRLIYYSQIVNDFQKGDIAEGYSVSREKKESFPLTVTSAQKNPTAFYLCASRDRAGGELFFGEGSRLTVL.